The present T cell receptor (beta chain) was sequenced within a study of OX40 agonist ivuxolimab in advanced cancers. Patients who had autoimmune disease history or got systemic immunosuppression were left out. The CDR3 has 16 residues. The V and J ends lost 5 bases and 6 bases, in that order; junction bases with no gene match: 12. Germline CDR1 LNHDA, CDR2 SQIVND (reference sequence). This clone was seen at least ten times. Other DNA sequences in this specimen translate into the identical CDR3. Sequenced by immunoSEQ multiplex PCR; TCRdb stores in-frame clones only, minus some. The sample lists just under 65,000 clones, 80% to 90% seen once, with about a tenth in the top ten.

V is TRBV19 and J is TRBJ1-5, with 8 bases fitting TRBD1. Sequences were derived from CD4+ or CD8+ T cells sorted from blood, sampled in a trial of the OX40 agonist ivuxolimab. This sequence originates from an adult with an advanced solid tumor such as melanoma, head and neck, liver or kidney cancer. The CDR3 protein is CASSAIAGGGGQPQHF. The CDR3 DNA follows: TGTGCCAGTAGTGCAATCGCAGGGGGCGGGGGTCAGCCCCAGCATTTT.